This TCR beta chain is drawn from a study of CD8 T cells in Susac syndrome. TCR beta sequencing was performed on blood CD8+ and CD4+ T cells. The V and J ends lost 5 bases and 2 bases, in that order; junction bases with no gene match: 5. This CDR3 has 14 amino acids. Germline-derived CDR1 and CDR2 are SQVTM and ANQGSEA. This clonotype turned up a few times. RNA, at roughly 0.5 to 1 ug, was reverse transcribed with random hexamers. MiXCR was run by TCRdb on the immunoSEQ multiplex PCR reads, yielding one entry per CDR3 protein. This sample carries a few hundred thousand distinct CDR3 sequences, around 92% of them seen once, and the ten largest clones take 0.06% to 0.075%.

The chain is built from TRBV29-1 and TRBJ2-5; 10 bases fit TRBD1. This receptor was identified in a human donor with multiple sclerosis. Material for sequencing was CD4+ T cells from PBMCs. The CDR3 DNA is TGCAGCGTTCGTAGGGACAGGGGTCAAGAGACCCAGTACTTC. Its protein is CSVRRDRGQETQYF.